The 21 T cell receptor beta chains in this list originate from one sample, sequenced in a study of identical twins. A single record per CDR3 protein comes from TCRdb applying MiXCR to the 5' RACE reads. The sample includes around 240,000 distinct CDR3 sequences, roughly a tenth of them seen just once. The sequencing input was memory T cells sorted from blood. These receptor sequences come from a man between 45 and 60 years old in good health.

This clonotype was counted at least ten times. The rearrangement links TRBV3-1 to TRBJ2-5; TRBD1 might be the D (6 bases). Germline V gives CDR1 LGHDT, CDR2 YNNKEL (reference sequence). V lost 5 bases to trimming and J lost 4 bases, with 8 bases between them. The CDR3 is made up of 12 amino acids. CDR3: CASSTGLETQYF. CDR3 nucleotides: TGTGCCAGCAGCACAGGGTTAGAGACCCAGTACTTC.

This clonotype was found a few times. The chain is built from TRBV4-3 and TRBJ2-4; D is perhaps TRBD2 (6 bases). This CDR3 spans 14 amino acids. Trimming took 1 base from V and 15 from J, leaving 19 bases between them. Germline-derived CDR1 and CDR2 are LGHNA and YSLEER. Written as DNA, the CDR3 is TGCGCCAGCAGCCAAGGGCCGGGACTCGGTCTTGGGTACTTC. Its protein is CASSQGPGLGLGYF.

This sequence joins TRBV10-3 and TRBJ2-7; 9 bases are shared with TRBD2. The ends lost 2 bases at V and 3 bases at J; junction bases unmatched: 2. Germline V CDR1 and CDR2: ENHRY, SYGVKD. The CDR3 extends over 14 amino acids. The CDR3 protein is CAISEMTSGYEQYF. The CDR3 nucleotides are TGTGCCATCAGTGAGATGACTAGCGGCTACGAGCAGTACTTC.

Many counts were recorded for this clonotype. The V gene is TRBV10-3, the J gene TRBJ2-5, with 10 bases aligning to TRBD2. V lost 6 bases and J lost 10; bases outside the gene matches: 17. The V gene's germline CDR1 is ENHRY and CDR2 SYGVKD. The CDR3 is 16 amino acids. The CDR3 coding sequence is TGTGCCATCAGCTCTAGCGGGGGAAGGACAAGAGAAGGCCAGTACTTC. Translation gives CAISSSGGRTREGQYF.

This clonotype has a count of ten or more. The chain employs TRBV20-1 and TRBJ2-5, with D perhaps matching TRBD1 (6 bases). Germline lookup yields CDR1 DFQATT and CDR2 SNEGSKA (reference sequence). V shed 0 bases and J shed 5 bases, with 25 bases lying between them. This CDR3 contains 18 residues. CDR3 in amino acids: CSARDGARNTGFGETQYF. CDR3 in DNA: TGCAGTGCTAGAGATGGTGCCCGGAACACAGGGTTTGGGGAGACCCAGTACTTC.

This clonotype was recorded at least ten times. This chain uses TRBV12-3 or TRBV12-4 with TRBJ1-2; D is uncertain. This CDR3 is 15 amino acids long. The ends were cut back, 1 base at V and 0 bases at J, with 9 bases in the middle. DNA for the CDR3: TGTGCCAGCAGTTTAGGGGTCATCTCTAACTATGGCTACACCTTC. Its protein product is CASSLGVISNYGYTF.

As for this clonotype: This could be a read error, since a much larger clone is one nucleotide away. The chain joins TRBV7-2 to TRBJ1-2; D call uncertain. This CDR3 spans 13 amino acids. Germline V gene data show CDR1 as SGHTA and CDR2 as FQGNSA. Trimming removed 4 bases at V and 8 bases at J, with 14 bases between. The CDR3 sequence is CASSSLRIEGYTF. The CDR3 DNA follows: TGTGCCAGCAGCTCACTGAGGATCGAGGGCTACACCTTC.

This clonotype was found many times. The chain couples TRBV5-1 to TRBJ2-5, with TRBD2 matching 10 bases. The CDR3 runs to 15 residues. J lost 5 bases, V lost 0 bases, and 4 bases had no gene match. Per the germline V gene, CDR1 is SGHRS and CDR2 is YFSETQ. For the CDR3, the DNA is TGCGCCAGCAGCTTGGGGTCTAGCGGGGGCGAGACCCAGTACTTC. Translation gives CASSLGSSGGETQYF.

In its sample, this clonotype was seen a few times. V usage is TRBV30 and J usage is TRBJ2-7; D remains ambiguous. V lost 0 bases and J lost 7, with 10 bases in between. The CDR3 has 12 residues. The germline CDR1 and CDR2 sequences are GTSNPN and SVGIG (reference sequence). The CDR3 bases are TGTGCCTGGAGTGTATACAATCGGGAGCAGTACTTC. This sequence encodes CAWSVYNREQYF. Full variable domain (outside the CDR3, taken from reference TRBV30 and TRBJ2-7): SQTIHQWPATLVQPVGSPLSLECTVEGTSNPNLYWYRQAAGRGLQLLFYSVGIGQISSEVPQNLSASRPQDRQFILSSKKLLLSDSGFYLCAWSVYNREQYFGPGTRLTVT.

The CDR3 DNA sequence: TGTGCCAGCTCACCACGAGGAGACAAAAACATTCAGTACTTC. Amino acids: CASSPRGDKNIQYF. The V gene is TRBV18, the J gene TRBJ2-4, with D hard to call. Trimming took 1 base from V and 3 from J, leaving 7 bases between them. CDR1 and CDR2 (germline): KGHSH, LQKENI. The CDR3 covers 14 residues. Full variable domain (remainder filled in from reference TRBV18 and TRBJ2-4): NAGVMQNPRHLVRRRGQEARLRCSPMKGHSHVYWYRQLPEEGLKFMVYLQKENIIDESGMPKERFSAEFPKEGPSILRIQQVVRGDSAAYFCASSPRGDKNIQYFGAGTRLSVL.

This clonotype was counted only a few times. The chain links TRBV27 to TRBJ1-1, with a tentative D call TRBD1 (6 bases). Germline CDR1 MNHEY, CDR2 SMNVEV (reference sequence). Trimming shortened V by 5 bases and J by 11 bases, and 15 bases separated the two germline ends. This CDR3 contains 12 residues. The CDR3 is CASSTARGNAFF. The CDR3 DNA is TGTGCCAGCAGTACGGCCAGGGGTAACGCTTTCTTT.

At least ten counts were recorded for this clonotype. This chain connects TRBV5-5 to TRBJ2-3; 7 bases match TRBD1. Germline loops: CDR1 SGHKS, CDR2 YYEKEE (reference sequence). The CDR3 contains 13 residues. The trim removed 1 base at V and 6 bases at J, leaving 2 bases unmatched. The CDR3 bases are TGTGCCAGCAGCTTGATGGACAGGGATACGCAGTATTTT. Protein: CASSLMDRDTQYF.

This clonotype was seen repeatedly, ten times or more. The J gene is TRBJ2-2, the V gene TRBV5-1; the D gene is possibly TRBD1 (7 bases). The germline gives CDR1 SGHRS, CDR2 YFSETQ. This CDR3 comprises 15 residues. V lost 4 bases to trimming and J lost 3 bases, with 13 bases between them. DNA of the CDR3: TGCGCCAGCAGCGCGGGACAGATAGACACCGGGGAGCTGTTTTTT. Its protein is CASSAGQIDTGELFF. The full variable domain, in which reference TRBV5-1 and TRBJ2-2 provide the parts outside the CDR3, is KAGVTQTPRYLIKTRGQQVTLSCSPISGHRSVSWYQQTPGQGLQFLFEYFSETQRNKGNFPGRFSGRQFSNSRSEMNVSTLELGDSALYLCASSAGQIDTGELFFGEGSRLTVL.

There are many counts of this clonotype. The genes are TRBV5-1 and TRBJ2-1; D is perhaps TRBD1 (6 bases). V lost 0 bases, J lost 10 bases, and 8 bases lay in between. The CDR3 has 12 amino acids. CDR1 and CDR2 from the germline V gene are SGHRS and YFSETQ. This CDR3 reads CASSLGTGEQFF. The CDR3 DNA reads TGCGCCAGCAGCTTGGGTACAGGGGAGCAGTTCTTC.

In its sample, this clonotype was seen once. The chain is built from TRBV4-3 and TRBJ2-1, with 7 bases identical to TRBD1. The germline CDR1 and CDR2 sequences are LGHNA and YSLEER. V dropped 3 bases and J dropped 10; count of bases not matched to a gene: 15. The length of the CDR3 is 16 residues. CDR3 DNA: TGCGCCAGCAGCCAGGGCAAGGGGGCCACTTACGGGGAGCAGTTCTTC. Its protein product is CASSQGKGATYGEQFF.

The chain carries TRBV15 and TRBJ2-1, with 7 bases identical to TRBD2. This CDR3 is 17 amino acids long. In germline, CDR1 is LNHNV, CDR2 YYDKDF (reference sequence). The trim removed 0 bases at V and 7 bases at J, leaving 12 bases unmatched. CDR3 sequence: CATSREQWSGGGNEQFF. CDR3 bases: TGTGCCACCAGCAGAGAGCAGTGGAGTGGGGGGGGAAATGAGCAGTTCTTC.

This clonotype showed up just a few times. The chain is built from TRBV4-2 and TRBJ2-1, with TRBD2 matching 11 bases. Germline V lookup: CDR1 LGHNA, CDR2 YNFKEQ. Trimming took 1 base from V and 3 from J; bases not matched to a gene: 11. The CDR3 loop spans 19 amino acids. DNA for the CDR3: TGTGCCAGCAGCCAAGTCGGGGGAGGTACTAGCGGGGGCTACAATGAGCAGTTCTTC. It is translated as CASSQVGGGTSGGYNEQFF.

The sample holds a few counts of this clonotype. This chain links TRBV5-1 with TRBJ2-2; 7 positions agree with TRBD2. The CDR3 covers 17 residues. Germline V CDR1 and CDR2: SGHRS, YFSETQ. The junction had 7 bases not matched to a gene; V was cut back by 2 bases and J by 0 bases. The CDR3 reads CASSLSAAGANTGELFF. CDR3 coding DNA: TGCGCCAGCAGCTTAAGCGCCGCGGGAGCGAACACCGGGGAGCTGTTTTTT.

This clonotype was seen ten or more times. Its ends do not fully match the called genes, so a read error is possible. This chain uses TRBV12-3 or TRBV12-4 with TRBJ2-1, with D unresolved. The CDR3 is 12 amino acids. The CDR3 nucleotides read TGTGCCAGCAGTTCTCCCGGCACGACACCGGTCTTC. Amino acid sequence: CASSSPGTTPVF.

This clonotype has a count of ten or more. The chain combines TRBV6-5 with TRBJ2-7; maybe TRBD1 (6 bases). Germline V gives CDR1 MNHEY, CDR2 SVGAGI. This CDR3 is built from 15 residues. Trimming left V 2 bases short and J 0 bases short, with 11 bases between. The CDR3 protein is CASSYRDRHSYEQYF. In DNA, the CDR3 is TGTGCCAGCAGTTACCGCGACAGGCACTCCTACGAGCAGTACTTC.

The CDR3 sequence is CASSQEVQDRDYEQYF. The CDR3, as DNA: TGTGCCAGCAGCCAAGAGGTTCAGGACAGGGACTACGAGCAGTACTTC. The rearrangement uses TRBV4-2 and TRBJ2-7; 8 nucleotides line up with TRBD1. With 0 bases clipped from V and 3 bases from J, the junction kept 7 bases outside the gene matches. Germline CDR1 reads LGHNA; CDR2 reads YNFKEQ. There are 16 residues in the CDR3.